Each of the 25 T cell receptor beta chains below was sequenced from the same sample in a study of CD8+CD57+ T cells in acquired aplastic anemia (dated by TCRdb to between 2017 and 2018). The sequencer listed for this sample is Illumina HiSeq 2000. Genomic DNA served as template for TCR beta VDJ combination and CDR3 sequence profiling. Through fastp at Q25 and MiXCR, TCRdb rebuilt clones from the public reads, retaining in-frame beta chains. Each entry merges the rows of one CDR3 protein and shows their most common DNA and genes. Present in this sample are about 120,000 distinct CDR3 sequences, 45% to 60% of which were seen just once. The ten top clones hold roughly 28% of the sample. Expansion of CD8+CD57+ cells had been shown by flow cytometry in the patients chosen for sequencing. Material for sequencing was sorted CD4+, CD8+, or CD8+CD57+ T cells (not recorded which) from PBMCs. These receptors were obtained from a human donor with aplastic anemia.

CDR3 DNA sequence: TGCAGTGCTAGCGTTTTAGCGGGAGCCGGAGAGACCCAGTACTTC. This translates into CSASVLAGAGETQYF. This chain links TRBV20-1 with TRBJ2-5; 9 bases map to TRBD2. The CDR3 sequence is 15 residues long. J gave up 4 bases and V 3 bases, and 9 bases lay outside the gene matches. Germline values: CDR1 DFQATT, CDR2 SNEGSKA (reference sequence).

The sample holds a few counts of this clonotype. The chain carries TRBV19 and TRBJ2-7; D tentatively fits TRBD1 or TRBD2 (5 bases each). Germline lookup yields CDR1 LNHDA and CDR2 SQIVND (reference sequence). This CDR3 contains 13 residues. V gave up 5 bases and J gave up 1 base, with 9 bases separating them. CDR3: CASSAGTSYEQYF. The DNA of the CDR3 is TGTGCCAGTAGTGCAGGGACGTCCTACGAGCAGTACTTC.

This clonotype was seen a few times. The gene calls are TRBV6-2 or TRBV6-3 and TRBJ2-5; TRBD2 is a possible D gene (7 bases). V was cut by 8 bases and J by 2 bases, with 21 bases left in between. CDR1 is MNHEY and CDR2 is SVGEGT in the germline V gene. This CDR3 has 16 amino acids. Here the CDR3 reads CASEPKWRGHQETQYF. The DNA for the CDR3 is TGTGCCAGCGAACCCAAATGGCGGGGGCATCAAGAGACCCAGTACTTC.

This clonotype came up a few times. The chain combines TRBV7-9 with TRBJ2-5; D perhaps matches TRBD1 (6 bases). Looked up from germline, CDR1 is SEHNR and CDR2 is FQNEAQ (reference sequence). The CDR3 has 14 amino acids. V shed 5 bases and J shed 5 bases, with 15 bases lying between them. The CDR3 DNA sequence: TGTGCCAGCAGCACAACAGGGCCACGGGAGACCCAGTACTTC. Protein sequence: CASSTTGPRETQYF.

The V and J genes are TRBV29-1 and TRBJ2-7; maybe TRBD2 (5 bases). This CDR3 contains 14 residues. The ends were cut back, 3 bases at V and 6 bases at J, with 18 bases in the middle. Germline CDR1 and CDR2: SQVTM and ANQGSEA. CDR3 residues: CSVDPGPDEGEQYF. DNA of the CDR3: TGCAGCGTTGATCCAGGTCCGGATGAGGGCGAGCAGTACTTC.

CDR3 sequence: CASSLGEGLSPLHF. The CDR3 DNA reads as TGTGCCAGCAGTTTGGGTGAGGGTCTCTCACCCCTCCACTTT. This chain links TRBV12-3 or TRBV12-4 with TRBJ1-6; no clear D. With 3 bases removed from V and 10 bases from J, the gap between germline ends came to 13 bases. This CDR3 spans 14 amino acids.

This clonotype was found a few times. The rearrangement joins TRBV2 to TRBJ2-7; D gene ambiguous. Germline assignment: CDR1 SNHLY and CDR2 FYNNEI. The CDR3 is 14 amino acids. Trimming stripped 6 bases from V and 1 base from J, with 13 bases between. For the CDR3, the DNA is TGTGCCAGCAGGCAGCAGGACCAATCCTACGAGCAGTACTTC. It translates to CASRQQDQSYEQYF.

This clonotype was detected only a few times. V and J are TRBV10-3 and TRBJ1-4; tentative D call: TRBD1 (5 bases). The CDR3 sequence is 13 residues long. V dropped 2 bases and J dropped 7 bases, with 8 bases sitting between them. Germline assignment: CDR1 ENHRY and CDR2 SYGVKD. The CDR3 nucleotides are TGTGCCATCAGTGAGGGGAGGGGTGAAAAACTGTTTTTT. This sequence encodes CAISEGRGEKLFF.

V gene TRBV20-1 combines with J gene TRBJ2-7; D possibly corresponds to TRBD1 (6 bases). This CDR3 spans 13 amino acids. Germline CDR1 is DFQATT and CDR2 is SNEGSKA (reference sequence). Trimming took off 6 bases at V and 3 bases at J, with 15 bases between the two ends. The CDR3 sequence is CSAKGRGDYEQYV. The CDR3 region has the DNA TGCAGTGCCAAGGGCAGGGGTGACTACGAGCAGTACGTC.

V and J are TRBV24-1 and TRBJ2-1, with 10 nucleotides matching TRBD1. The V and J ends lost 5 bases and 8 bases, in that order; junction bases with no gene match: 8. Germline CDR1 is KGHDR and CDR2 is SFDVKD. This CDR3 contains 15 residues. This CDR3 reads CATSVGQGIFYEQFF. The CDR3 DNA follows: TGTGCCACCAGTGTGGGACAGGGGATTTTCTATGAGCAGTTCTTC.

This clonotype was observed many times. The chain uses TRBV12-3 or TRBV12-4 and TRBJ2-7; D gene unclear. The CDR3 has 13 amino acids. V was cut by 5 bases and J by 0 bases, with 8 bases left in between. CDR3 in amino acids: CASSPPISYEQYF. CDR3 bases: TGTGCCAGCAGTCCTCCAATCTCCTACGAGCAGTACTTC.

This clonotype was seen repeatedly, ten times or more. CDR3 sequence (DNA): TGCAGCGTTGATTTCGCGGGGAGCTCCTACGAGCAGTACTTC. Translating it yields CSVDFAGSSYEQYF. V gene TRBV29-1 combines with J gene TRBJ2-7; a weak D match, TRBD2 (6 bases). V lost 3 bases and J 0 bases, leaving 12 bases between the germline ends. Germline V lookup: CDR1 SQVTM, CDR2 ANQGSEA. The CDR3 loop spans 14 amino acids.

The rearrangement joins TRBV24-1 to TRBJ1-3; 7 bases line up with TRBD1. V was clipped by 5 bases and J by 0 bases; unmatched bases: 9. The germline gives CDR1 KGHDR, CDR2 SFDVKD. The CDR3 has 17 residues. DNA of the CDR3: TGTGCCACCAGTGCCACCGACAGGGCGTTCTCTGGAAACACCATATATTTT. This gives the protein CATSATDRAFSGNTIYF.

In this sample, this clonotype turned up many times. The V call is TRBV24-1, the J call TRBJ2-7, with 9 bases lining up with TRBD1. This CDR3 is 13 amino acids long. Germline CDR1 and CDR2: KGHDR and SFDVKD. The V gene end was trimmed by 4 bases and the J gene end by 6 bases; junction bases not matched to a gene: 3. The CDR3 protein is CATSDPDRGEQYF. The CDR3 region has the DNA TGTGCCACCAGTGACCCGGACAGGGGCGAGCAGTACTTC.

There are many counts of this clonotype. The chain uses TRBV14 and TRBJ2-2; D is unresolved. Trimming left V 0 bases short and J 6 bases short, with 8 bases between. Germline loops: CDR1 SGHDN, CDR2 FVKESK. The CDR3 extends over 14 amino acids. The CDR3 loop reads CASSQEEGPGELFF. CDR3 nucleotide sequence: TGTGCCAGCAGCCAAGAGGAAGGACCCGGGGAGCTGTTTTTT.

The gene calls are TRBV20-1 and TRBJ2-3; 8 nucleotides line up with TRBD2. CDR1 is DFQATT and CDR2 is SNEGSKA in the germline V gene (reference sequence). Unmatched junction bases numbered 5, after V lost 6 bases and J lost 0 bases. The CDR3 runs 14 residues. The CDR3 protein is CSATLAASTDTQYF. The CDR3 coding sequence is TGCAGTGCCACACTAGCGGCTAGCACAGATACGCAGTATTTT.

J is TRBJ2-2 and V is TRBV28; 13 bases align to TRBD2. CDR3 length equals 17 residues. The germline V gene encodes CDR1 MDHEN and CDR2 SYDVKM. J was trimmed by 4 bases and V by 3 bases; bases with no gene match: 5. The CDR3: CASSFPTSGRATGELFF. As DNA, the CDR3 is TGTGCCAGCAGTTTCCCCACTAGCGGGAGGGCCACCGGGGAGCTGTTTTTT. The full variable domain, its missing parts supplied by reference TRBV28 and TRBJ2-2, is DVKVTQSSRYLVKRTGEKVFLECVQDMDHENMFWYRQDPGLGLRLIYFSYDVKMKEKGDIPEGYSVSREKKERFSLILESASTNQTSMYLCASSFPTSGRATGELFFGEGSRLTVL.

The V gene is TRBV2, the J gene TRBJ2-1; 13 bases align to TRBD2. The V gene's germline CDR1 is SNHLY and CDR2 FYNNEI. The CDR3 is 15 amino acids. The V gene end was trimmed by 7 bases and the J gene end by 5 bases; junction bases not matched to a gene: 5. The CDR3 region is CASKPGLAGNNEQFF. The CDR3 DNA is TGTGCCAGCAAACCGGGACTAGCGGGGAACAATGAGCAGTTCTTC.

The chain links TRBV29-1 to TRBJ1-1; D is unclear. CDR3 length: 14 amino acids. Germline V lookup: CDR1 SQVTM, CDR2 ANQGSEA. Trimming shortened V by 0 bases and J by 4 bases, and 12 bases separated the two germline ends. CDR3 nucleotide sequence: TGCAGCGTTGAAGAGGGAGGGTGGGGCACTGAAGCTTTCTTT. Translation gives CSVEEGGWGTEAFF.

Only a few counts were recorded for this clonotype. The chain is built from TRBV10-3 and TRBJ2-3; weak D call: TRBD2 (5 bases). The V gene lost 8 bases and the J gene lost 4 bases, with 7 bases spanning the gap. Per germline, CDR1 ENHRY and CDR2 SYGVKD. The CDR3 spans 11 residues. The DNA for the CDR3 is TGTGCCATCGGGAGCCCAGATACGCAGTATTTT. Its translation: CAIGSPDTQYF.

CDR3 sequence: CASTKQGGWSFGYTF. The CDR3 nucleotides are TGTGCCAGCACCAAACAAGGGGGCTGGTCCTTTGGCTACACCTTC. The chain joins TRBV6-2 or TRBV6-3 to TRBJ1-2; TRBD1 agrees at 7 bases. The germline CDR1 and CDR2 sequences are MNHEY and SVGEGT. The CDR3 has 15 residues. After removal of 7 bases from V and 7 bases from J, the junction contained 15 bases not matched to a gene.

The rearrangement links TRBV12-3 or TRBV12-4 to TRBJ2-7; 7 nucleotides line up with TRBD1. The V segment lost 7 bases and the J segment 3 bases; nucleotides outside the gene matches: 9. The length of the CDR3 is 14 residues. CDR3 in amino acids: CASTQTGIHYEQYF. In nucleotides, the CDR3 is TGTGCCAGCACCCAGACAGGGATCCACTACGAGCAGTACTTC.

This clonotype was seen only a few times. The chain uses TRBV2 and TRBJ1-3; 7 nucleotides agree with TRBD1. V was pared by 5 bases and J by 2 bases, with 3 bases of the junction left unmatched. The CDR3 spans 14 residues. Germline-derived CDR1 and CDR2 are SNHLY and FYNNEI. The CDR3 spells CASSSGTAGNTIYF. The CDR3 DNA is TGTGCCAGCAGTTCCGGGACAGCTGGAAACACCATATATTTT.

The CDR3 DNA is TGTGCCAGCAGCGCATTCCGGTCCCTCCACTTT. This encodes CASSAFRSLHF. V gene TRBV2 combines with J gene TRBJ1-6; D remains ambiguous. The CDR3 loop spans 11 amino acids. Trimming stripped 6 bases from V and 14 bases from J, with 11 bases between. Germline lookup yields CDR1 SNHLY and CDR2 FYNNEI.

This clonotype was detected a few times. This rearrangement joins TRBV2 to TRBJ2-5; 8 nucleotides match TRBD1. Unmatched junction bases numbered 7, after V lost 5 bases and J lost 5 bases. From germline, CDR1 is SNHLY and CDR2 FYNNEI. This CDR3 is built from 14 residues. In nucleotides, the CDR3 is TGTGCCAGCAGTCCGGACAGGGTGTGGGAGACCCAGTACTTC. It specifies CASSPDRVWETQYF.